The 27 T cell receptor beta chains below come from one sample, sequenced in a study of molecular identifiers for immune sequencing clone quantification. One entry per CDR3 protein, called by TCRdb with MiXCR from the PCR reads. The sample has some 320,000 distinct CDR3 sequences, roughly a fifth seen once. Sequencing was carried out using naive CD8+ T cells from blood, with Jurkat cell RNA spiked in. Subset specified: FACS-sorted CD8+CD4-CCR7+CD45RA+ naive T cells. The receptors derive from a human donor in good health. Some libraries in this study had Jurkat cell RNA spiked in.

This clonotype was observed a handful of times. V usage is TRBV30 and J usage is TRBJ1-1; D gene uncertain. Per the germline V gene, CDR1 is GTSNPN and CDR2 is SVGIG (reference sequence). The germline V and J ends were trimmed by 2 bases and 8 bases, with 18 bases remaining between them. The CDR3 covers 14 residues. CDR3 nucleotide sequence: TGTGCCTGGAGTTATAGTGGGATTACTTTAGAAGCTTTCTTT. Translation: CAWSYSGITLEAFF. The full variable domain, rest sourced from reference TRBV30 and TRBJ1-1, is SQTIHQWPATLVQPVGSPLSLECTVEGTSNPNLYWYRQAAGRGLQLLFYSVGIGQISSEVPQNLSASRPQDRQFILSSKKLLLSDSGFYLCAWSYSGITLEAFFGQGTRLTVV.

This clonotype showed up many times. The chain couples TRBV19 to TRBJ2-3, with a tentative D call TRBD2 (6 bases). This CDR3 spans 13 amino acids. Germline V CDR1 and CDR2: LNHDA, SQIVND (reference sequence). Trimming left V 5 bases short and J 5 bases short, with 11 bases between. The DNA of the CDR3 is TGTGCCAGTAGTCGGCGGGACGGAGATACGCAGTATTTT. Translation gives CASSRRDGDTQYF.

The chain uses TRBV13 and TRBJ1-1; 10 nucleotides match TRBD1. Germline CDR1 is PRHDT and CDR2 is FYEKMQ (reference sequence). V was clipped by 5 bases and J by 3 bases; unmatched bases: 6. There are 15 residues in the CDR3. The CDR3 DNA follows: TGTGCCAGCAGCGCACCGGGACAGGGGTACACTGAAGCTTTCTTT. It is translated as CASSAPGQGYTEAFF.

About this clonotype: A read error may be the cause here, since a much bigger clone is one base away. V and J are TRBV7-9 and TRBJ1-3; no firm D call. Germline V CDR1 and CDR2: SEHNR, FQNEAQ (reference sequence). The CDR3 loop spans 13 amino acids. CDR3 region: CASRKGSGNTTYF. Written as DNA, the CDR3 is TGTGCCAGCAGAAAAGGCTCTGGAAACACCACATATTTT. Combining the CDR3 with reference TRBV7-9 and TRBJ1-3 gives the whole variable domain DTGVSQNPRHKITKRGQNVTFRCDPISEHNRLYWYRQTLGQGPEFLTYFQNEAQLEKSRLLSDRFSAERPKGSFSTLEIQRTEQGDSAMYLCASRKGSGNTTYFGEGSWLTVV.

This clonotype was recorded many times. The chain combines TRBV29-1 with TRBJ1-4, with unresolved D. This CDR3 is 14 amino acids long. V was clipped by 7 bases and J by 3 bases, with 15 bases between them. Germline CDR1 SQVTM, CDR2 ANQGSEA. The chain's CDR3 is CSAPHPPSNEKLFF. CDR3 bases: TGCAGCGCCCCCCATCCCCCATCTAATGAAAAACTGTTTTTT. Full variable domain (outside the CDR3, taken from reference TRBV29-1 and TRBJ1-4): SAVISQKPSRDICQRGTSLTIQCQVDSQVTMMFWYRQQPGQSLTLIATANQGSEATYESGFVIDKFPISRPNLTFSTLTVSNMSPEDSSIYLCSAPHPPSNEKLFFGSGTQLSVL.

Only a few counts were recorded for this clonotype. The J gene is TRBJ2-7, the V gene TRBV6-5; the match to TRBD2 covers 15 bases. The ends lost 7 bases at V and 4 bases at J; junction bases unmatched: 14. The CDR3 is 18 amino acids. CDR1 is MNHEY, CDR2 SVGAGI, per germline. This CDR3 is CASTHYWGLAGGMYEQYF. The CDR3 bases are TGTGCCAGCACTCATTATTGGGGACTAGCGGGAGGAATGTACGAGCAGTACTTC.

This clonotype has at least ten counts. The chain couples TRBV5-1 to TRBJ2-5, with TRBD2 identical over 9 bases. The trim removed 0 bases at V and 2 bases at J, leaving 2 bases unmatched. The CDR3 contains 15 residues. CDR1 SGHRS and CDR2 YFSETQ come from the germline V gene. As DNA, the CDR3 is TGCGCCAGCAGCTTGGCGCTAGCGGGACAAGAGACCCAGTACTTC. Its protein is CASSLALAGQETQYF.

This clonotype turned up a few times. The chain is built from TRBV7-6 and TRBJ2-1; the D gene could be TRBD1 or TRBD2 (7 bases each). The CDR3 contains 15 residues. Trimming removed 4 bases from V and 8 bases from J, with 18 bases in between. Germline CDR1 is SGHVS and CDR2 is FNYEAQ. The CDR3 nucleotides are TGTGCCAGCAGCTCAGACGGCAGGGGGGGCGATGAGCAGTTCTTC. Amino acid sequence: CASSSDGRGGDEQFF.

This clonotype is a singleton in its sample. This may stem from a read error, because a much larger clone lies one nucleotide away. V is TRBV7-9 and J is TRBJ1-5; D is ambiguous. This CDR3 is built from 14 residues. The germline V and J ends were trimmed by 6 bases and 7 bases, with 16 bases remaining between them. Germline loops: CDR1 SEHNR, CDR2 FQNEAQ (reference sequence). The CDR3 bases are TGTGCCAGCAGTTCTACACGGCAGAAACAGCCCCAGCATTTT. It encodes CASSSTRQKQPQHF.

The V gene is TRBV7-2, the J gene TRBJ1-3, with 7 nucleotides matching TRBD1. Germline V gene sequence: CDR1 SGHTA, CDR2 FQGNSA. After removal of 8 bases from V and 0 bases from J, the junction contained 4 bases not matched to a gene. CDR3 length equals 14 residues. The CDR3 DNA sequence: TGTGCCAGCCAGGGGGGCCACTCTGGAAACACCATATATTTT. Protein product: CASQGGHSGNTIYF.

This clonotype came up a few times. This chain connects TRBV19 to TRBJ2-1; D gene ambiguous. This CDR3 has 15 residues. V was pared by 0 bases and J by 4 bases, with 10 bases between. Germline V lookup: CDR1 LNHDA, CDR2 SQIVND (reference sequence). The CDR3 DNA follows: TGTGCCAGTAGTATAGACCTACCCCCTTACAATGAGCAGTTCTTC. Protein: CASSIDLPPYNEQFF.

The table lists this clonotype with many counts. The genes are TRBV7-9 and TRBJ1-2, with 10 bases identical to TRBD1. This CDR3 spans 16 amino acids. V was clipped by 4 bases and J by 1 base; unmatched bases: 6. CDR1 SEHNR and CDR2 FQNEAQ come from the germline V gene (reference sequence). This chain's CDR3 is CASSSTDRGVNYGYTF. DNA for the CDR3: TGTGCCAGCAGCTCGACGGACAGGGGGGTTAACTATGGCTACACCTTC.

This clonotype has a count of ten or more. The V call is TRBV30, the J call TRBJ2-7; weak D call: TRBD2 (5 bases). The CDR3 covers 11 residues. The V end lost 0 bases, the J end lost 6 bases, and 6 bases lay between the germline ends. CDR1 and CDR2 (germline): GTSNPN, SVGIG (reference sequence). The CDR3 nucleotides are TGTGCCTGGAGTGTAGGAGGCGAGCAGTACTTC. Translation gives CAWSVGGEQYF.

A remark on this clonotype: This may come from a read error, since a much larger clone is one base off. CDR3 region: CSARRYNGRRVDTQYF. The CDR3 nucleotides are TGCAGTGCTAGGAGGTACAACGGGAGGCGTGTAGATACGCAGTATTTT. The chain carries TRBV20-1 and TRBJ2-3; 7 nucleotides match TRBD2. The CDR3 is 16 amino acids. V lost 3 bases and J lost 5; bases outside the gene matches: 14. CDR1 and CDR2 from the germline V gene are DFQATT and SNEGSKA (reference sequence).

The sample holds one count of this clonotype. This sequence joins TRBV12-3 or TRBV12-4 and TRBJ2-5; no firm D call. The germline V and J ends were trimmed by 7 bases and 1 base, with 13 bases remaining between them. CDR3 length: 14 residues. The CDR3 sequence is CASTAPVGQETQYF. The CDR3 DNA reads TGTGCCAGCACCGCCCCCGTAGGCCAAGAGACCCAGTACTTC.

On this clonotype: Germline is not matched at one junction end, which may reflect a read error. The chain uses TRBV6-6 and TRBJ1-6, with 9 bases that match TRBD1. The CDR3 is made up of 15 amino acids. Germline V gives CDR1 MNHNY, CDR2 SVGAGI (reference sequence). Here the CDR3 reads CASSLKQGASSPLRF. The CDR3 DNA reads TGTGCCAGCAGCCTAAAACAGGGGGCAAGCTCACCCCTCCGCTTT.

Concerning this clonotype: A much larger clone lies a single base off, so this may be a read error. This rearrangement joins TRBV6-2 or TRBV6-3 to TRBJ1-1; the D gene is possibly TRBD1 (6 bases). Trimming pared 7 bases from V and 8 bases from J, leaving 17 bases between. Germline loops: CDR1 MNHEY, CDR2 SVGEGT. The CDR3 spans 13 residues. The CDR3 DNA reads TGTGCCAGCACCGGAAACACAGGGCCCGAAGCTTTCTTT. Translating it yields CASTGNTGPEAFF.

V and J are TRBV3-1 and TRBJ1-4; unclear D gene. The CDR3 length is 13 residues. Trimming stripped 10 bases from V and 0 bases from J, with 9 bases between. Germline V CDR1 and CDR2: LGHDT, YNNKEL (reference sequence). CDR3 nucleotides: TGTGCCACCTCCCTAGCAACTAATGAAAAACTGTTTTTT. It codes for CATSLATNEKLFF. Drawing the rest from reference TRBV3-1 and TRBJ1-4, the complete variable domain is DTAVSQTPKYLVTQMGNDKSIKCEQNLGHDTMYWYKQDSKKFLKIMFSYNNKELIINETVPNRFSPKSPDKAHLNLHINSLELGDSAVYFCATSLATNEKLFFGSGTQLSVL.

The table lists this clonotype with many counts. V and J are TRBV5-1 and TRBJ2-5; 7 nucleotides match TRBD1. Germline trimming cut 3 bases from V and 2 bases from J; bases unmatched to any gene: 4. The CDR3 is made up of 14 amino acids. Germline assignment: CDR1 SGHRS and CDR2 YFSETQ. CDR3 amino acids: CASSWPGQQETQYF. DNA for the CDR3: TGCGCCAGCAGCTGGCCGGGACAGCAAGAGACCCAGTACTTC.

V usage is TRBV2 and J usage is TRBJ2-2; tentatively, D is TRBD1 (6 bases). The CDR3 spans 15 residues. Germline V gene sequence: CDR1 SNHLY, CDR2 FYNNEI. V was pared by 8 bases and J by 2 bases, with 15 bases between. For the CDR3, the DNA is TGTGCCAGCCTACTACCGACAGGCAACACCGGGGAGCTGTTTTTT. Translating it yields CASLLPTGNTGELFF.

This clonotype has more than one count but fewer than ten. The chain links TRBV11-2 to TRBJ2-3, with D possibly matching TRBD2 (7 bases). This CDR3 spans 18 amino acids. Germline CDR1 and CDR2: SGHAT and FQNNGV. The ends were cut back, 6 bases at V and 4 bases at J, with 26 bases in the middle. The CDR3 DNA follows: TGTGCCAGCAGACTAGGGGGTATAGGGACTAACTCTCCAGATACGCAGTATTTT. Its protein is CASRLGGIGTNSPDTQYF.

This clonotype was detected many times. The chain has TRBV29-1 and TRBJ2-1; D is unresolved. From germline, CDR1 is SQVTM and CDR2 ANQGSEA. The CDR3 sequence is 13 residues long. V lost 5 bases to trimming and J lost 5 bases, with 13 bases between them. CDR3 coding DNA: TGCAGCGTTTTAACAGTAGGACACAATGAGCAGTTCTTC. It codes for CSVLTVGHNEQFF.

This clonotype was counted ten times or more. The gene calls are TRBV7-2 and TRBJ2-5; either TRBD1 or TRBD2 may supply D (6 bases each). Germline CDR1 and CDR2: SGHTA and FQGNSA. V was clipped by 1 base and J by 5 bases, with 20 bases between them. The CDR3 is made up of 17 amino acids. CDR3 nucleotide sequence: TGTGCCAGCAGCTTAGTCGTTGGGGGGCTAGCGTGGGAGACCCAGTACTTC. Translating gives CASSLVVGGLAWETQYF.

The chain couples TRBV3-2 to TRBJ2-2; TRBD2, the table's D call, lacks a check against the DNA. TRBV3-2 is listed as a pseudogene. This CDR3 is 17 amino acids long. CDR3 residues: CASSQDKGRGDTGELFF. The CDR3 nucleotides are TGTGCCAGCAGCCAAGATAAAGGGAGGGGGGACACCGGGGAGCTGTTTTTT.

This clonotype was seen more than once but under ten times. The chain uses TRBV24-1 and TRBJ2-7, with D perhaps matching TRBD1 (6 bases). The length of the CDR3 is 13 residues. The germline V gene encodes CDR1 KGHDR and CDR2 SFDVKD. V lost 4 bases and J lost 4, with 10 bases in between. The CDR3 sequence: CATSDSRGYEQYF. The DNA for the CDR3 is TGTGCCACCAGTGACTCCAGGGGATACGAGCAGTACTTC.

This clonotype was recorded at least ten times. The chain carries TRBV20-1 and TRBJ2-5; D is perhaps TRBD2 (6 bases). The V gene lost 3 bases and the J gene lost 5 bases, with 19 bases spanning the gap. Germline CDR1 reads DFQATT; CDR2 reads SNEGSKA (reference sequence). CDR3 length: 15 amino acids. DNA of the CDR3: TGCAGTGCTAGTGGAGGGGCTTTCGTTGGTGAGACCCAGTACTTC. Its translation is CSASGGAFVGETQYF.

This clonotype was recorded at least ten times. As DNA, the CDR3 is TGTGCCAGCAGTCTAGCGGGGGGCTTTTCCTACGAGCAGTACTTC. Protein product: CASSLAGGFSYEQYF. The chain is built from TRBV7-8 and TRBJ2-7; 11 bases are shared with TRBD2. The V and J ends lost 6 bases and 1 base, in that order; junction bases with no gene match: 5. Germline V lookup: CDR1 SGHVS, CDR2 FQNEAQ. This CDR3 spans 15 amino acids.